This TCR beta chain was identified in a study of blood T cell repertoires in COVID-19. Across the whole study: Spain, Italy and the United States supplied samples that represented acute and convalescent COVID-19. Sources were T cells, B-cell-depleted T cells, or PBMCs; the material itself was cDNA or gDNA.

CDR3 length: 15 amino acids. Germline CDR1 is SGHRS and CDR2 is YFSETQ. The junction had 10 bases not matched to a gene; V was cut back by 4 bases and J by 3 bases. This clone was picked up a small number of times. Original analysis: Amplifying reference gene primers gave estimates of nucleated cell counts. The table came from immunoSEQ multiplex PCR; TCRdb's copy has only in-frame clones and leaves some out. V and J calls and clone size are as listed in that table; D and trimming were resolved from the DNA. The sample lists 95,000 to 100,000 clones, 91% seen once, with roughly 17% in the top ten. This receptor was obtained from a man aged 50-60 years with acute or convalescent COVID-19. The sequencing sample was made of peripheral blood. This chain connects TRBV5-1 to TRBJ2-7, with 7 bases identical to TRBD1. The CDR3, as DNA: TGCGCCAGCAGCGCACAGGGGTCTCCTTTCTACGAGCAGTACTTC. This translates into CASSAQGSPFYEQYF. Variable domain in full (rest from reference TRBV5-1 and TRBJ2-7): KAGVTQTPRYLIKTRGQQVTLSCSPISGHRSVSWYQQTPGQGLQFLFEYFSETQRNKGNFPGRFSGRQFSNSRSEMNVSTLELGDSALYLCASSAQGSPFYEQYFGPGTRLTVT.